Listed below are T cell receptor beta chains from one sample, sequenced in a study of glioma-infiltrating T cells. MiXCR was run by TCRdb on the multiplex PCR reads, yielding one entry per CDR3 protein. The sample lists about 140,000 distinct CDR3 sequences; around 42% were seen once. The sample was glioma tissue, nonneoplastic brain tissue, or PBMCs (not recorded which). The receptor source for this set is a human donor with low-grade glioma or glioblastoma, undergoing nonglioma brain surgery, or in good health (not recorded which). The CDR3 runs from the conserved cysteine through the conserved F or W. The D gene is left open where the match is weak. A clone size is listed for some rows: how often the clone was seen (once, few, many), or a class if it is expanded.

>-|TRBV27|TRBJ1-6|-
CASSLFGTPNSPLHF
TGTGCCAGCAGTTTATTCGGGACACCGAATTCACCCCTCCACTTT
>TRBD2|TRBV20-1|TRBJ2-1|few
CSATPPSGTYNEQFF
TGCAGTGCTACCCCCCCTAGCGGGACGTACAATGAGCAGTTCTTC
>-|TRBV6-6|TRBJ2-5|-
CASSYWPLETQYF
TGTGCCAGCAGTTACTGGCCCCTCGAGACCCAGTACTTC
>-|TRBV20-1|TRBJ2-7|few
CSARVRLASLYEQYF
TGCAGTGCTAGAGTTCGGCTAGCAAGCCTCTACGAGCAGTACTTC
>-|TRBV20-1|TRBJ2-1|many
CSATGYNEQFF
TGCAGTGCTACAGGGTACAATGAGCAGTTCTTC
>-|TRBV15|TRBJ2-7|few
CATSRGYEQYF
TGTGCCACCAGCAGAGGGTACGAGCAGTACTTC
>-|TRBV6-1|TRBJ2-7|few
CASSLEQGGPYEQYF
TGTGCCAGCAGTTTGGAGCAGGGTGGCCCCTACGAGCAGTACTTC
>TRBD1|TRBV7-2|TRBJ1-6|-
CATDGQGHSPLHF
TGTGCCACCGACGGACAGGGTCATTCACCCCTCCACTTT
>-|TRBV6-5|TRBJ1-2|-
CASRGGKDRGYTF
TGTGCCAGCAGGGGGGGAAAGGATCGTGGCTACACCTTC
>TRBD1|TRBV20-1|TRBJ1-2|-
CSAVAQGLAGYTF
TGCAGTGCCGTCGCACAGGGGCTAGCCGGCTACACCTTC
>TRBD1|TRBV4-1|TRBJ2-7|-
CASSQGTGRGYEQYF
TGCGCCAGCAGCCAAGGGACAGGCAGGGGCTACGAGCAGTACTTC
>TRBD2|TRBV19|TRBJ2-1|once
CATRDYRNEQFF
TGTGCCACCCGGGACTATCGAAATGAGCAGTTCTTC
>-|TRBV6-6|TRBJ2-3|many
CASSYSGTSTDTQYF
TGTGCCAGCAGTTACTCGGGGACTAGCACAGATACGCAGTATTTT
>-|TRBV6-2/TRBV6-3|TRBJ2-7|few
CASSSGVEQYF
TGTGCCAGCAGTTCAGGGGTCGAGCAGTACTTC